The 5 T cell receptor beta chains below all came from one sample that was sequenced in a study of cytomegalovirus exposure and HLA in healthy donors. The PCR employed 60 Vbeta primers together with 13 Jbeta primers. Produced via immunoSEQ multiplex PCR; TCRdb's table is partial and in-frame only. The repertoire holds about 120,000 clones, with roughly 80% as singletons. Sequenced: PBMCs. The receptors stem from a female donor in good health and CMV-seronegative.

This chain uses TRBV30 with TRBJ2-6; the D gene is possibly TRBD1 (5 bases). V gave up 0 bases and J gave up 2 bases, with 17 bases separating them. CDR3 length: 18 residues. CDR1 and CDR2 from the germline V gene are GTSNPN and SVGIG (reference sequence). The CDR3, as DNA: TGTGCCTGGAGTGTACAAGAAATAGTAGGGGCTGGGGCCAACGTCCTGACTTTC. Amino acids: CAWSVQEIVGAGANVLTF.

The V call is TRBV27, the J call TRBJ2-3; the D is unclear. There are 13 residues in the CDR3. V lost 1 base and J lost 2, with 4 bases in between. CDR1 is MNHEY and CDR2 is SMNVEV in the germline V gene (reference sequence). The CDR3 nucleotides are TGTGCCAGCAGTTTATTCTTCACAGATACGCAGTATTTT. Translation: CASSLFFTDTQYF.

The V gene is TRBV15, the J gene TRBJ1-5; TRBD1 matches 8 bases. The V gene end was trimmed by 1 base and the J gene end by 0 bases; junction bases not matched to a gene: 2. CDR3 length equals 16 residues. CDR1 and CDR2 (germline): LNHNV, YYDKDF (reference sequence). CDR3 loop: CATSRAGGFSNQPQHF. The CDR3 region has the DNA TGTGCCACCAGCAGAGCAGGGGGCTTTAGCAATCAGCCCCAGCATTTT.

The chain carries TRBV18 and TRBJ1-5; D possibly corresponds to TRBD1 (5 bases). This CDR3 is built from 14 residues. Germline V CDR1 and CDR2: KGHSH, LQKENI. The V and J ends lost 2 bases and 4 bases respectively, with 9 bases between them. The CDR3 nucleotides read TGTGCCAGCTCACCAGGGGCGTCTAATCAGCCCCAGCATTTT. The encoded protein is CASSPGASNQPQHF.

V gene TRBV12-5 combines with J gene TRBJ1-5; D may be TRBD1 (5 bases). V lost 7 bases and J 4 bases, leaving 17 bases between the germline ends. Per the germline V gene, CDR1 is LGHNT and CDR2 is FRNRAP. The CDR3 sequence is 15 residues long. The CDR3 spells CASALGGVLNQPQHF. DNA for the CDR3: TGTGCTAGTGCCCTGGGGGGGGTTTTAAATCAGCCCCAGCATTTT.